The entry below gives a single T cell receptor beta chain sequence along with its context. The sample is drawn from a study of PD-1 blockade in classical Hodgkin lymphoma. Only in-frame clones appear in the TCRdb table, and some are missing; sequencing was by immunoSEQ multiplex PCR. This table holds about 39,000 clones, 60% to 80% found once. Relapse after autologous stem cell transplantation occurred in every patient, and brentuximab vedotin exposure varied. Germline V gene data show CDR1 as SGHRS and CDR2 as YFSETQ. V lost 0 bases, J lost 4 bases, and 14 bases lay in between. The CDR3 has 15 amino acids.

The source of this sequence is a human donor with classical Hodgkin lymphoma. Sequencing was performed on peripheral blood mononuclear cells (PBMCs), taken before the second cycle of nivolumab. This chain connects TRBV5-1 to TRBJ2-7, with unresolved D. The CDR3 DNA is TGCGCCAGCAGCTTGGCCCGGAGTTGGAGTTACGAGCAGTACTTC. Translation: CASSLARSWSYEQYF.